Listed below are T cell receptor beta chains from one sample, sequenced in a study of cytomegalovirus exposure and HLA in healthy donors. TCRdb's table, derived via immunoSEQ multiplex PCR, lists solely in-frame clones and lacks some. The sample yields roughly 300,000 clones, approximately 88% seen once. The sequenced sample consisted of PBMCs. These receptors were collected from a woman aged 18-30 years in good health and CMV-seronegative. The CDR3 runs from the conserved cysteine through the conserved F or W. D genes are given only for firm matches. Clone size, where shown, is once, few, many, or a class for clones that have expanded.

abundance,j_gene,v_gene,d_gene,CDR3aa,CDR3nt
NA,TRBJ1-4,TRBV6-1,NA,CASTGVGEKLFF,TGTGCCAGCACGGGGGTGGGGGAAAAACTGTTTTTT
NA,TRBJ2-1,TRBV6-5,TRBD2,CASSRGLANEQFF,TGTGCCAGCAGCCGGGGACTAGCGAATGAGCAGTTCTTC
NA,TRBJ1-3,TRBV4-3,TRBD1,CASSPRAQTGEAGNTIYF,TGCGCCAGCAGCCCTCGGGCCCAAACAGGGGAGGCTGGAAACACCATATATTTT
NA,TRBJ2-1,TRBV27,NA,CASSPPSPEQFF,TGTGCCAGCAGCCCCCCCTCCCCTGAGCAGTTCTTC
NA,TRBJ2-3,TRBV28,TRBD2,CASSLGLAGRASTDTQYF,TGTGCCAGCAGTTTGGGATTAGCGGGGAGAGCTAGCACAGATACGCAGTATTTT
NA,TRBJ2-1,TRBV5-1,NA,CASSLPLVSAYNEQFF,TGCGCCAGCAGCTTGCCCCTAGTGTCGGCTTACAATGAGCAGTTCTTC
NA,TRBJ1-4,TRBV15,TRBD1,CATSREGRGLPNEKLFF,TGTGCCACCAGCAGAGAGGGCAGGGGGCTGCCTAATGAAAAACTGTTTTTT
NA,TRBJ2-2,TRBV19,TRBD2,CASSEVAGGFANTGELFF,TGTGCCAGTAGTGAAGTAGCGGGAGGGTTCGCGAACACCGGGGAGCTGTTTTTT
NA,TRBJ1-2,TRBV18,TRBD1,CASSNRTGNSGYTF,TGTGCCAGCTCAAACAGGACAGGGAACTCTGGCTACACCTTC
NA,TRBJ1-5,TRBV7-8,NA,CASSLRGMNQPQHF,TGTGCCAGCAGCTTACGGGGAATGAATCAGCCCCAGCATTTT
NA,TRBJ1-1,TRBV29-1,NA,CSVEDRGFWLNTEAFF,TGCAGCGTTGAAGACAGGGGATTTTGGTTGAACACTGAAGCTTTCTTT
NA,TRBJ1-2,TRBV28,NA,CASSYSGVYGYTF,TGTGCCAGCAGTTATTCAGGGGTGTATGGCTACACCTTC
once,TRBJ1-1,TRBV5-1,NA,CASSLDSEAFF,TGCGCCAGCAGCTTGGACTCTGAAGCTTTCTTT
NA,TRBJ1-1,TRBV10-2,TRBD1,CASRQGARTEAFF,TGCGCCAGCAGACAGGGGGCTAGGACTGAAGCTTTCTTT
NA,TRBJ2-3,TRBV27,NA,CASSLTRTLADTQYF,TGTGCCAGCAGTTTAACTAGGACTTTGGCAGATACGCAGTATTTT
NA,TRBJ1-1,TRBV2,NA,CASLPGGVYTEAFF,TGTGCCAGCCTCCCCGGGGGGGTATACACTGAAGCTTTCTTT
NA,TRBJ2-7,TRBV9,TRBD1,CASSLRQGALSF,TGTGCCAGCAGCCTACGACAGGGCGCCTTGTCCTTC
once,TRBJ1-5,TRBV28,NA,CASSFSPQHF,TGTGCCAGCAGTTTTAGTCCCCAGCATTTT
NA,TRBJ2-5,TRBV13,NA,CASSLFQEETQYF,TGTGCCAGCAGCTTATTTCAGGAAGAGACCCAGTACTTC
NA,TRBJ1-6,TRBV6-5,NA,CASRTEGRVGSPLHF,TGTGCCAGCAGGACCGAGGGGAGGGTCGGTTCACCCCTCCACTTT
NA,TRBJ2-5,TRBV9,NA,CASSTGSLGTQYF,TGTGCCAGCAGCACAGGGAGCCTAGGGACCCAGTACTTC
NA,TRBJ2-7,TRBV7-9,NA,CASSLGGGRNEQYF,TGTGCCAGCAGCTTAGGTGGAGGGCGTAACGAGCAGTACTTC
NA,TRBJ1-3,TRBV7-8,TRBD1,CASSWGQSSGNTIYF,TGTGCCAGCAGCTGGGGACAGAGCTCTGGAAACACCATATATTTT
NA,TRBJ1-5,TRBV19,NA,CASGRGQVSNQPQHF,TGTGCCAGTGGCCGAGGGCAGGTGAGCAATCAGCCCCAGCATTTT
NA,TRBJ1-5,TRBV7-2,NA,CASSLQAGGNQPQHF,TGTGCCAGCAGCTTACAGGCAGGGGGCAATCAGCCCCAGCATTTT
NA,TRBJ1-1,TRBV2,TRBD1,CASRETGSPEAFF,TGTGCCAGCAGGGAGACAGGGTCCCCTGAAGCTTTCTTT
NA,TRBJ2-3,TRBV28,NA,CASISRLILTDTQYF,TGTGCCAGCATCTCGCGCCTGATTCTCACAGATACGCAGTATTTT
NA,TRBJ2-7,TRBV7-3,TRBD2,CASSEGLAGNEQYF,TGTGCCAGCAGCGAGGGACTAGCGGGAAACGAGCAGTACTTC
NA,TRBJ2-3,TRBV9,TRBD2,CASSGTSGPTDTQYF,TGTGCCAGCAGCGGGACTAGCGGGCCGACAGATACGCAGTATTTT
NA,TRBJ2-2,TRBV18,NA,CASSPLRQFTGELFF,TGTGCCAGCTCACCACTAAGACAGTTCACCGGGGAGCTGTTTTTT
NA,TRBJ2-5,TRBV28,TRBD1,CASSVRQGVWETQYF,TGTGCCAGCAGTGTGAGACAGGGGGTGTGGGAGACCCAGTACTTC
NA,TRBJ2-1,TRBV15,TRBD1,CATREGQGALSSYNEQFF,TGTGCCACCAGGGAGGGACAGGGGGCATTGAGCTCCTACAATGAGCAGTTCTTC
NA,TRBJ1-2,TRBV27,TRBD1,CASRQGAPYGYTF,TGTGCCAGCAGGCAGGGGGCGCCTTATGGCTACACCTTC
NA,TRBJ1-2,TRBV28,NA,CASSLPAVYGYTF,TGTGCCAGCAGTTTACCCGCGGTTTATGGCTACACCTTC
NA,TRBJ1-3,TRBV10-3,NA,CAILADSGNTIYF,TGTGCCATCCTGGCGGACTCTGGAAACACCATATATTTT
once,TRBJ1-6,TRBV5-3,TRBD1,CARSQDRVSPLHF,TGTGCCAGAAGCCAAGACAGGGTTTCACCCCTCCACTTT
few,TRBJ1-1,TRBV2,NA,CASSADNTEAFF,TGTGCCAGCAGTGCAGATAACACTGAAGCTTTCTTT
NA,TRBJ2-1,TRBV2,TRBD2,CASSPGLARYNEQFF,TGTGCCAGCAGTCCGGGACTAGCGAGATACAATGAGCAGTTCTTC
NA,TRBJ2-7,TRBV9,TRBD2,CASSGGTSSSEQYF,TGTGCCAGCAGCGGAGGGACTAGTAGTTCCGAGCAGTACTTC
NA,TRBJ1-5,TRBV9,TRBD1,CASSPGQGAPYSNQPQHF,TGTGCCAGCAGCCCGGGACAGGGGGCGCCTTATAGCAATCAGCCCCAGCATTTT
NA,TRBJ1-1,TRBV5-5,NA,CASSLGGREPEAFF,TGTGCCAGCAGCTTGGGCGGGCGGGAACCTGAAGCTTTCTTT
NA,TRBJ2-2,TRBV7-3,TRBD2,CASSTGLATGELFF,TGTGCCAGCAGCACGGGACTAGCCACCGGGGAGCTGTTTTTT
NA,TRBJ2-7,TRBV6-1,TRBD2,CASTHSGGQSYEQYF,TGTGCCAGCACTCATAGCGGGGGCCAGTCCTACGAGCAGTACTTC
NA,TRBJ2-3,TRBV20-1,NA,CSASGSDTQYF,TGCAGTGCTAGCGGGAGCGATACGCAGTATTTT
NA,TRBJ2-5,TRBV9,TRBD2,CASSVGGEGETQYF,TGTGCCAGCAGCGTCGGGGGGGAGGGAGAGACCCAGTACTTC
NA,TRBJ2-7,TRBV6-5,TRBD2,CATLAGHSYEQYF,TGTGCCACACTAGCGGGGCACTCCTACGAGCAGTACTTC